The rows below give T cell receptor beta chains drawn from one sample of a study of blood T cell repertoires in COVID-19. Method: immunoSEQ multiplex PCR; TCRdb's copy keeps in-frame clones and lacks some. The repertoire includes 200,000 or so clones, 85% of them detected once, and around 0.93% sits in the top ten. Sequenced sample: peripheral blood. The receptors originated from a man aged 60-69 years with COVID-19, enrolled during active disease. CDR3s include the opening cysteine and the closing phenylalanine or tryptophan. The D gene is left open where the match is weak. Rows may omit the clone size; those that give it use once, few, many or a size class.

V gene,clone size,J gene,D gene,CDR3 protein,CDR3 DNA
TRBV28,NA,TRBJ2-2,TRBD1,CAGQGAVGTGELFF,TGTGCGGGGCAGGGGGCCGTTGGCACCGGGGAGCTGTTTTTT
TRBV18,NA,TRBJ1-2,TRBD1,CASSQGTGDYGYTF,TGTGCCAGCTCACAAGGGACAGGGGACTATGGCTACACCTTC
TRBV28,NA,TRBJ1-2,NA,CAREGLYGYTF,TGTGCCAGAGAAGGACTTTATGGCTACACCTTC
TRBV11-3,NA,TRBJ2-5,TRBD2,CASSLGTSGKETQYF,TGTGCCAGCAGCTTGGGGACTAGCGGGAAAGAGACCCAGTACTTC
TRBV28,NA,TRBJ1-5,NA,CASIGGSNQPQHF,TGTGCCAGCATCGGCGGGAGCAATCAGCCCCAGCATTTT
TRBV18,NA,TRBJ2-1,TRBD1,CASSPSRGFEQFF,TGTGCCAGCTCACCAAGCAGGGGGTTTGAGCAGTTCTTC
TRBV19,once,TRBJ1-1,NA,CASGWGGPNTEAFF,TGTGCCAGTGGCTGGGGGGGCCCGAACACTGAAGCTTTCTTT
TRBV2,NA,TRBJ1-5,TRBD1,CASSVDRERPQHF,TGTGCCAGCAGTGTCGACAGGGAAAGGCCCCAGCATTTT
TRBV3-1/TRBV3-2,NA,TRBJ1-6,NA,CASSLNAGSSDSPLHF,TGTGCCAGCAGCCTCAACGCGGGTAGTTCCGATTCACCCCTCCACTTT
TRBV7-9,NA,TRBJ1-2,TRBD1,CASSLADRGGQNYGYTF,TGTGCCAGCAGCTTAGCGGACAGGGGCGGTCAGAACTATGGCTACACCTTC
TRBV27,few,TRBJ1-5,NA,CASSWGGGPNQPQHF,TGTGCCAGCAGTTGGGGCGGGGGGCCAAATCAGCCCCAGCATTTT
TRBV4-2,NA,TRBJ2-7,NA,CASSRDRISSYEQYF,TGTGCCAGCAGCCGCGACAGAATATCCTCCTACGAGCAGTACTTC
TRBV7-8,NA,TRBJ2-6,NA,CASGDGGLRSGANVLTF,TGTGCCAGCGGCGACGGGGGTTTACGTTCTGGGGCCAACGTCCTGACTTTC
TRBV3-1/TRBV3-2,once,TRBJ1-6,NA,CASSTRGPNSPLHF,TGTGCCAGCAGCACAAGGGGCCCGAATTCACCCCTCCACTTT
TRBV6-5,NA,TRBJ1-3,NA,CASSSPSGGGGNTIYF,TGTGCCAGCAGTTCCCCGTCTGGGGGAGGAGGAAACACCATATATTTT
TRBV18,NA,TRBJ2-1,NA,CASSPPGVRGEQFF,TGTGCCAGCTCACCACCGGGGGTAAGGGGGGAGCAGTTCTTC
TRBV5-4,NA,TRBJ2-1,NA,CASSFTGNEQFF,TGTGCCAGCAGCTTCACAGGGAATGAGCAGTTCTTC
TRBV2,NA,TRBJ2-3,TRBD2,CASASIAGLAAPDTQYF,TGTGCCAGCGCCTCAATTGCGGGACTAGCGGCCCCAGATACGCAGTATTTT
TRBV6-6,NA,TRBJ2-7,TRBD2,CASGGTSGYYEQYF,TGTGCCAGCGGCGGAACTAGCGGTTACTACGAGCAGTACTTC
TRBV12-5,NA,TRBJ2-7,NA,CASGLVPSREIYEQYF,TGTGCTAGTGGTTTGGTACCATCTAGGGAGATCTACGAGCAGTACTTC
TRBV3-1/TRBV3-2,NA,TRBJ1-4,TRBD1,CASSLGTGGGSEKLFF,TGTGCCAGCAGCTTAGGAACAGGGGGCGGAAGTGAAAAACTGTTTTTT
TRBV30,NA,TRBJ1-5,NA,CAWSAGLRNQPQHF,TGTGCCTGGAGTGCGGGGTTGAGGAATCAGCCCCAGCATTTT
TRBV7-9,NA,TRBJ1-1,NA,CASSPDPGGVTEAFF,TGTGCCAGCAGCCCAGACCCAGGCGGGGTCACTGAAGCTTTCTTT
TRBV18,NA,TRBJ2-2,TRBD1,CASSTGGGTGELFF,TGTGCCAGCTCTACAGGGGGCGGAACCGGGGAGCTGTTTTTT
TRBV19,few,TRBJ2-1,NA,CASSNSEQFF,TGTGCCAGTAGTAATAGCGAGCAGTTCTTC